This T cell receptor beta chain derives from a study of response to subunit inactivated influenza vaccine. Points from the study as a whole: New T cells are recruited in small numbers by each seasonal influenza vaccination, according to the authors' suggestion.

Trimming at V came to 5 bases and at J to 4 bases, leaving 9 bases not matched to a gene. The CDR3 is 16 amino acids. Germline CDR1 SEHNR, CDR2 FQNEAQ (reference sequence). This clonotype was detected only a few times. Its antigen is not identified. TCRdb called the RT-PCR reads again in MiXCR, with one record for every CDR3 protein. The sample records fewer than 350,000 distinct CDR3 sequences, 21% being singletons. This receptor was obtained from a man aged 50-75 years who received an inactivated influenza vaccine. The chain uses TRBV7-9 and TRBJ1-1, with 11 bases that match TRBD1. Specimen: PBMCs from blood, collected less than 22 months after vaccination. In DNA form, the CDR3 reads TGTGCCAGCAGCCGTAGTTCCGGGACAGGGGGCACTGAAGCTTTCTTT. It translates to CASSRSSGTGGTEAFF.